The TCR beta chain described here comes from a study of blood T cell repertoires in COVID-19. Trimming stripped 1 base from V and 3 bases from J, with 15 bases between. Germline V CDR1 and CDR2: LNHDA, SQIVND (reference sequence). The CDR3 contains 16 residues. The assay was immunoSEQ multiplex PCR, and TCRdb's table has in-frame clones only and misses some. The data hold hundreds of thousands of clones, with around 87% observed a single time. Sequenced material: peripheral blood. The sequence was collected from a man between 18 and 29 years old with active or convalescent COVID-19. The chain uses TRBV19 and TRBJ1-1, with D maybe TRBD1 (5 bases). The CDR3 region is CASSIAHRLLDTEAFF. In DNA form, the CDR3 reads TGTGCCAGTAGTATAGCTCACAGGCTCCTGGACACTGAAGCTTTCTTT.